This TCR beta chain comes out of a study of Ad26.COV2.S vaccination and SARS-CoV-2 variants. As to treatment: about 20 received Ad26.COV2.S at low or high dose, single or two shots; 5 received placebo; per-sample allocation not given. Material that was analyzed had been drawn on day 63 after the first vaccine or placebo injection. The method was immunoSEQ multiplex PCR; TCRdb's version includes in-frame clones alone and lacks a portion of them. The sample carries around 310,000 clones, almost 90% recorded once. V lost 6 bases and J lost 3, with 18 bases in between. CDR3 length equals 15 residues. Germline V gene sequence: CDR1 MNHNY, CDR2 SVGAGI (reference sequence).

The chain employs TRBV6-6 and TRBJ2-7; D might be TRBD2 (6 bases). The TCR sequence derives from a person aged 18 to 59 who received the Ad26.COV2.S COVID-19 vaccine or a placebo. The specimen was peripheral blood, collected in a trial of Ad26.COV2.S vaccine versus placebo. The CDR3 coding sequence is TGTGCCAGCAGCCAGGGACTCCCCGCGGTCTACGAGCAGTACTTC. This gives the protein CASSQGLPAVYEQYF.